The clone carrying this T cell receptor beta chain appeared a few times. The antigen remains unidentified. The data stem from a study of cytomegalovirus exposure and HLA in healthy donors. CDR1 and CDR2 (germline): SNHLY, FYNNEI. This CDR3 comprises 14 residues. After removal of 7 bases from V and 8 bases from J, the junction contained 13 bases not matched to a gene. Overall study findings and caveats: According to the study, 160 or so TCR beta chains were cytomegalovirus-associated.

TCRdb's table, derived via immunoSEQ multiplex PCR, lists solely in-frame clones and lacks some. This table has approximately 260,000 clones, approximately 83% appearing once. Sequenced input: PBMCs. The J gene is TRBJ1-2, the V gene TRBV2, with 7 bases lining up with TRBD1. This clonotype originated in a woman younger than 30 in good health and CMV-seronegative. The DNA for the CDR3 is TGTGCCAGCAATGCTTACGGGACAGCTGACGGCTACACCTTC. The encoded protein is CASNAYGTADGYTF.